This record concerns one TCR beta chain sequence. This entry is derived from a study of blood T cell repertoires in COVID-19. Across the study: T cells, B-cell-depleted T cells, or PBMCs supplied cDNA or gDNA.

Participants spanned ages about 18 to 89 years and resided in over 20 US areas. Participants were placed into cohorts based on the clinical history they reported. As handled by the study authors: Using reference gene primer amplification, nucleated cell counts were estimated. Repertoires were generated with immunoSEQ multiplex PCR, while TCRdb's copy carries only in-frame clones and drops some. V and J calls plus clone size are reproduced from that table; the DNA served to infer D and trimming. This sample carries approximately 190,000 clones, about 86% of them seen once, and the ten largest clones take around 7%. This CDR3 has 17 amino acids. CDR1 and CDR2 (germline): MNHEY, SMNVEV (reference sequence). The germline V and J ends were trimmed by 3 bases and 0 bases, with 17 bases remaining between them.

V gene TRBV27 combines with J gene TRBJ1-1, with a possible D match to TRBD1 (6 bases). This receptor was taken from a man aged 35 to 55 who had recovered from COVID-19. Sequencing was done on a sample of PBMCs or T cells enriched from blood (not recorded which). CDR3 sequence (DNA): TGTGCCAGCAGTTTCCCCGGACAGTCAATATTGAACACTGAAGCTTTCTTT. Its protein is CASSFPGQSILNTEAFF.